Presented here are 27 T cell receptor beta chains from one specimen sequenced in a study of beta chain features in type 1 diabetes. Antigens for these TCRs are unknown. The study, taken as a whole, reports: Moderate but significant shortening of TCRB CDR3s was recorded in all four CD4+ subsets from Type 1 diabetes patients.

Every isolated RNA sample was fully reverse transcribed, so sequencing captured expressed TCRB transcripts. Produced via immunoSEQ multiplex PCR; TCRdb's table is partial and in-frame only. Among hundreds of thousands of clones listed, about 14% were seen once. The material sequenced was naive CD4+ T cells from blood. These receptors all stem from a man younger than 35 with type 1 diabetes.

Here the CDR3 DNA reads TGTGCCAGCAGATCCGGGACAGCCTCTGGAAACACCATATATTTT. It yields the protein CASRSGTASGNTIYF. V gene TRBV2 combines with J gene TRBJ1-3; TRBD1 matches 7 bases. Germline V gene sequence: CDR1 SNHLY, CDR2 FYNNEI. This CDR3 is built from 15 residues. The J segment lost 0 bases and the V segment lost 6 bases, leaving 5 bases of the junction unmatched.

This sequence joins TRBV5-4 and TRBJ2-1, with a possible D match to TRBD2 (5 bases). The CDR3 has 16 residues. Between the trimmed V and J ends, which lost 0 bases and 6 bases, there was a span of 16 bases. CDR1 is SGHNT and CDR2 is YYREEE in the germline V gene (reference sequence). The CDR3 is CASSLGAGVSPNEQFF. The CDR3 DNA reads as TGTGCCAGCAGCTTGGGAGCCGGGGTTAGCCCCAATGAGCAGTTCTTC.

The rearrangement links TRBV7-2 to TRBJ2-1, with D unclear. Germline V gene lookup returns CDR1 SGHTA and CDR2 FQGNSA. The CDR3 is made up of 16 amino acids. The V end lost 1 base, the J end lost 0 bases, and 10 bases lay between the germline ends. CDR3 protein: CASSLVPESSYNEQFF. The CDR3, as DNA: TGTGCCAGCAGCTTAGTTCCGGAGAGCTCCTACAATGAGCAGTTCTTC.

The rearrangement joins TRBV19 to TRBJ2-5; TRBD1 matches 8 bases. V trimming: 5 bases; J trimming: 5 bases; junction bases outside the gene matches: 7. Looked up from germline, CDR1 is LNHDA and CDR2 is SQIVND (reference sequence). The CDR3 is 14 residues long. The CDR3 protein is CASSQDRDRETQYF. Written as DNA, the CDR3 is TGTGCCAGTAGTCAGGACAGGGATCGGGAGACCCAGTACTTC.

The J gene is TRBJ2-7, the V gene TRBV2; D uncertain. The CDR3 is 12 amino acids. Between the trimmed V and J ends, which lost 4 bases and 5 bases, there was a span of 9 bases. Germline assignment: CDR1 SNHLY and CDR2 FYNNEI. CDR3 amino acids: CASSGGWNEQYF. CDR3 sequence (DNA): TGTGCCAGCAGTGGGGGTTGGAACGAGCAGTACTTC. The variable domain in full, completed from reference TRBV2 and TRBJ2-7, reads EPEVTQTPSHQVTQMGQEVILRCVPISNHLYFYWYRQILGQKVEFLVSFYNNEISEKSEIFDDQFSVERPDGSNFTLKIRSTKLEDSAMYFCASSGGWNEQYFGPGTRLTVT.

V usage is TRBV7-9 and J usage is TRBJ1-2; tentatively, D is TRBD1 (6 bases). V gave up 6 bases and J gave up 2 bases, with 19 bases separating them. Germline V gene data show CDR1 as SEHNR and CDR2 as FQNEAQ (reference sequence). This CDR3 has 16 amino acids. The CDR3 DNA reads as TGTGCCAGCAGTCCAAAGGGATGGACAGTGAACTATGGCTACACCTTC. Amino acids: CASSPKGWTVNYGYTF.

The rearrangement links TRBV9 to TRBJ2-5; D uncertain. V was trimmed by 0 bases and J by 5 bases, leaving 8 bases between them. The germline V gene encodes CDR1 SGDLS and CDR2 YYNGEE. The CDR3 covers 13 residues. This CDR3 is CASSVGDLETQYF. The DNA for the CDR3 is TGTGCCAGCAGCGTAGGGGATTTGGAGACCCAGTACTTC.

This chain joins TRBV7-2 and TRBJ2-1, with 12 bases that match TRBD2. In germline, CDR1 is SGHTA, CDR2 FQGNSA. V was pared by 6 bases and J by 12 bases, with 9 bases of the junction left unmatched. CDR3 length equals 14 residues. In DNA, the CDR3 is TGTGCCAGCAGTTTACTAGCGGGGGGCTCCCCGCAGTTCTTC. Protein: CASSLLAGGSPQFF.

CDR3 loop: CASSTQGARNTEAFF. For the CDR3, the DNA is TGTGCCAGCAGCACACAGGGGGCAAGGAACACTGAAGCTTTCTTT. The chain joins TRBV7-9 to TRBJ1-1; 9 positions match TRBD1. The CDR3 loop spans 15 amino acids. Germline assignment: CDR1 SEHNR and CDR2 FQNEAQ (reference sequence). Losses at the gene ends were 5 bases for V and 1 base for J; bases not matched to a gene: 5.

This chain connects TRBV29-1 to TRBJ1-6; no clear D gene. V was clipped by 8 bases and J by 5 bases, with 19 bases between them. Germline-derived CDR1 and CDR2 are SQVTM and ANQGSEA. The CDR3 loop spans 15 amino acids. CDR3 sequence: CSPLVPGGDNSPLHF. CDR3 in DNA: TGCAGCCCCCTAGTCCCCGGTGGGGATAATTCACCCCTCCACTTT.

The V and J genes are TRBV6-5 and TRBJ2-7, with TRBD2 matching 7 bases. With V trimmed by 1 base and J by 0 bases, 3 bases remained unmatched. CDR1 is MNHEY and CDR2 is SVGAGI in the germline V gene. The CDR3 has 15 residues. The CDR3 bases are TGTGCCAGCAGTTACTGGCGCGGGAGCTCCTACGAGCAGTACTTC. Amino acid sequence: CASSYWRGSSYEQYF.

The table lists this clone with a few counts. This rearrangement joins TRBV7-2 to TRBJ1-2; the D gene is possibly TRBD1 (5 bases). Germline CDR1 and CDR2: SGHTA and FQGNSA. The V end was cut by 0 bases, the J end by 1 base, with 12 bases between. This CDR3 is 16 amino acids long. The CDR3 region has the DNA TGTGCCAGCAGCTTAGCGCGCGGCAGGGATAACTATGGCTACACCTTC. Translating gives CASSLARGRDNYGYTF.

This clone was seen more than once but under ten times. The J gene is TRBJ2-7, the V gene TRBV2; D is unclear. From germline, CDR1 is SNHLY and CDR2 FYNNEI. This CDR3 spans 13 amino acids. Trimming pared 7 bases from V and 6 bases from J, leaving 16 bases between. The CDR3 protein is CASTVAVLGEQYF. For the CDR3, the DNA is TGTGCCAGCACTGTGGCGGTGCTGGGCGAGCAGTACTTC.

The chain employs TRBV7-6 and TRBJ2-1; D may match TRBD1 or TRBD2 (5 bases each). The ends were cut back, 5 bases at V and 5 bases at J, with 25 bases in the middle. The CDR3 totals 18 residues. Germline assignment: CDR1 SGHVS and CDR2 FNYEAQ. CDR3 loop: CASSPGTNQGDFHNEQFF. The CDR3 nucleotides read TGTGCCAGCAGCCCCGGGACGAACCAGGGTGATTTCCACAATGAGCAGTTCTTC.

A few counts support this clone. The chain links TRBV5-1 to TRBJ2-6; D is unresolved. Trimming cost V 4 bases and J 0 bases, with 11 bases left between them. Germline V gives CDR1 SGHRS, CDR2 YFSETQ. This CDR3 is 16 amino acids long. In nucleotides, the CDR3 is TGCGCCAGCAGCGACCGAAGTGGCTCTGGGGCCAACGTCCTGACTTTC. Its translation: CASSDRSGSGANVLTF.

The chain couples TRBV10-3 to TRBJ2-7, with 8 bases matching TRBD1. Germline lookup yields CDR1 ENHRY and CDR2 SYGVKD. The CDR3 is 14 residues long. J gave up 5 bases and V 6 bases, and 9 bases lay outside the gene matches. The CDR3 region has the DNA TGTGCCATCAGCCCGGACAGGGTTGATGACGAGCAGTACTTC. Translated: CAISPDRVDDEQYF.

The chain links TRBV6-1 to TRBJ2-7; D may be TRBD1 or TRBD2 (5 bases each). Between the trimmed V and J ends, which lost 4 bases and 2 bases, there was a span of 15 bases. Germline V lookup: CDR1 MNHNS, CDR2 SASEGT. This CDR3 spans 15 amino acids. CDR3 in DNA: TGTGCCAGCAGTGTCACAGGAGGTAATGCCTACGAGCAGTACTTC. It is translated as CASSVTGGNAYEQYF.

This clone was counted between two and nine times. The CDR3 coding sequence is TGTGCCAGCAGTTACTGGGCGTCCGCTAGCACAGATACGCAGTATTTT. The encoded protein is CASSYWASASTDTQYF. V usage is TRBV6-5 and J usage is TRBJ2-3; D is uncertain. Trimming pared 1 base from V and 0 bases from J, leaving 11 bases between. Germline lookup yields CDR1 MNHEY and CDR2 SVGAGI. The CDR3 has 16 residues.

The chain joins TRBV25-1 to TRBJ2-7; 9 positions match TRBD1. The CDR3 spans 13 residues. Looked up from germline, CDR1 is MGHDK and CDR2 is SYGVNS. The J segment lost 6 bases and the V segment lost 6 bases, leaving 6 bases of the junction unmatched. CDR3 DNA sequence: TGTGCCAGCAGCCCGCGGACAGGGGTCGAGCAGTACTTC. Translated, it gives CASSPRTGVEQYF.

The V call is TRBV27, the J call TRBJ2-7; TRBD2 agrees at 8 bases. V gave up 0 bases and J gave up 5 bases; unmatched junction bases: 6. The germline V gene encodes CDR1 MNHEY and CDR2 SMNVEV (reference sequence). The CDR3 extends over 15 amino acids. This chain's CDR3 is CASSLSPAGVHEQYF. CDR3 bases: TGTGCCAGCAGTTTATCGCCAGCGGGAGTCCACGAGCAGTACTTC.

The chain is built from TRBV30 and TRBJ2-7, with D tentatively TRBD1 or TRBD2 (6 bases each). The CDR3 consists of 12 residues. Germline V gene data show CDR1 as GTSNPN and CDR2 as SVGIG (reference sequence). The V end was cut by 3 bases, the J end by 2 bases, with 8 bases between. The CDR3 region has the DNA TGTGCCTGGAGGCGGGACACCTACGAGCAGTACTTC. Protein product: CAWRRDTYEQYF.

This clone was found a few times. The chain links TRBV19 to TRBJ1-1; TRBD1 might be the D (5 bases). V lost 1 base to trimming and J lost 5 bases, with 14 bases between them. The CDR3 length is 15 residues. Germline lookup yields CDR1 LNHDA and CDR2 SQIVND (reference sequence). CDR3 coding DNA: TGTGCCAGTAGTATAGCCGCAGCAGGGAGAACTGAAGCTTTCTTT. It encodes CASSIAAAGRTEAFF.

This clone has more than one count but fewer than ten. This chain uses TRBV5-4 with TRBJ2-7; D call uncertain. The V gene's germline CDR1 is SGHNT and CDR2 YYREEE (reference sequence). The germline V and J ends were trimmed by 5 bases and 3 bases, with 12 bases remaining between them. The CDR3 runs 13 residues. CDR3 sequence (DNA): TGTGCCAGCAGTCCGGTAGGTAACTACGAGCAGTACTTC. Translated: CASSPVGNYEQYF.

This clone was observed many times. The chain employs TRBV14 and TRBJ2-4; D gene unclear. Trimming shortened V by 4 bases and J by 7 bases, and 11 bases separated the two germline ends. This CDR3 spans 13 amino acids. CDR1 is SGHDN and CDR2 is FVKESK in the germline V gene. CDR3 loop: CASSLNSRNIQYF. The CDR3 DNA follows: TGTGCCAGCAGCCTTAACAGTCGGAACATTCAGTACTTC.

The chain employs TRBV4-2 and TRBJ2-1; TRBD2 might be the D (5 bases). The CDR3 spans 15 residues. The germline V gene encodes CDR1 LGHNA and CDR2 YNFKEQ. V lost 0 bases and J lost 7, with 13 bases in between. The CDR3 sequence: CASSQESGKVNEQFF. CDR3 nucleotides: TGTGCCAGCAGCCAAGAGTCCGGGAAGGTGAATGAGCAGTTCTTC.

Points on this clone: Other DNA sequences of this sample code for an identical CDR3. CDR3 loop: CSVGTGANVLTF. The CDR3 region has the DNA TGCAGCGTTGGGACCGGGGCCAACGTCCTGACTTTC. V is TRBV29-1 and J is TRBJ2-6; D is undetermined. Germline CDR1 SQVTM, CDR2 ANQGSEA. The CDR3 loop spans 12 amino acids. The V end was cut by 4 bases, the J end by 4 bases, with 5 bases between.

The V gene is TRBV7-9, the J gene TRBJ2-7, with no clear D. CDR1 and CDR2 (germline): SEHNR, FQNEAQ (reference sequence). Trimming shortened V by 2 bases and J by 4 bases, and 6 bases separated the two germline ends. The CDR3 loop spans 12 amino acids. The CDR3 sequence: CASSLRAYEQYF. The CDR3, as DNA: TGTGCCAGCAGCTTACGAGCATACGAGCAGTACTTC.